Below, 6 T cell receptor beta chains from the same sample are listed, as sequenced in a study of pediatric ulcerative colitis. Method: immunoSEQ multiplex PCR; TCRdb's copy keeps in-frame clones and lacks some. The sample lists 55,000 to 65,000 clones, 77% occurring once. The sample taken for sequencing was blood. The receptors were gathered from a boy aged 5 to 17 with moderate ulcerative colitis.

This chain connects TRBV10-2 to TRBJ2-1; 8 nucleotides match TRBD2. J lost 10 bases, V lost 5 bases, and 4 bases had no gene match. The germline V gene has CDR1 WSHSY and CDR2 SAAADI. This CDR3 region has 12 residues. CDR3 nucleotides: TGCGCCAGCAGTCCTACTAGCGGAGAGCAGTTCTTC. This sequence encodes CASSPTSGEQFF.

This chain links TRBV7-2 with TRBJ2-7; possibly TRBD1 or TRBD2 for D (7 bases each). The CDR3 extends over 14 amino acids. V shed 8 bases and J shed 2 bases, with 16 bases lying between them. Germline lookup yields CDR1 SGHTA and CDR2 FQGNSA. The CDR3 loop reads CASGRQGGTYEQYF. The CDR3 nucleotides read TGTGCCAGCGGTCGACAGGGAGGGACCTACGAGCAGTACTTC.

The V call is TRBV27, the J call TRBJ2-7, with 11 bases matching TRBD2. Germline CDR1 reads MNHEY; CDR2 reads SMNVEV (reference sequence). The CDR3 sequence is 15 residues long. With V trimmed by 6 bases and J by 8 bases, 12 bases remained unmatched. CDR3 sequence: CASRVSSGTSGQQYF. The CDR3 DNA reads TGTGCCAGCAGGGTCTCTTCCGGGACTAGCGGCCAGCAGTACTTC.

This clone was seen just once. The chain links TRBV12-5 to TRBJ1-2; 10 positions agree with TRBD1. Unmatched junction bases numbered 0, after V lost 4 bases and J lost 4 bases. The CDR3 extends over 13 amino acids. Germline CDR1 LGHNT, CDR2 FRNRAP. The CDR3 coding sequence is TGTGCTAGTGGTTGGACAGGGGGCTATGGCTACACCTTC. Translation: CASGWTGGYGYTF.

The chain combines TRBV6-5 with TRBJ1-6; unclear D gene. The CDR3 length is 12 residues. CDR1 and CDR2 (germline): MNHEY, SVGAGI. The V end lost 5 bases, the J end lost 4 bases, and 3 bases lay between the germline ends. The CDR3 sequence is CASSGYNSPLHF. The CDR3 DNA sequence: TGTGCCAGCAGTGGTTATAATTCACCCCTCCACTTT.

This clone was found once. V is TRBV7-2 and J is TRBJ1-5; D remains ambiguous. Germline assignment: CDR1 SGHTA and CDR2 FQGNSA. V gave up 3 bases and J gave up 9 bases, with 15 bases separating them. This CDR3 spans 14 amino acids. This CDR3 is CASSLEGTRSPQHF. The CDR3 bases are TGTGCCAGCAGCTTGGAGGGAACCCGGTCGCCCCAGCATTTT.